One and the same sample provided the 12 T cell receptor delta chains below, sequenced in a study of gamma-delta T cells after stem cell transplantation. TCRdb re-processed the RT-PCR reads via CATT. The data contain under 6,500 delta-chain clones, roughly 2% of them seen just once; the ten biggest clones take up just under 20%. The sample was gamma-delta T cells. The receptors were sampled from a human donor. It is not recorded whose cells these are; they may come from a transplant donor.

This clone occurred a few times. The protein given by TCRdb reflects a much larger clone and differs at residue 11 from this DNA's translation, likely from a read error; the protein shown is the DNA's translation. The chain combines TRDV2 with TRDJ1; D remains unclear. Germline V gives CDR1 GEAIGNYY, CDR2 EKD. This CDR3 region has 16 residues. Trimming shortened V by 0 bases and J by 3 bases, and 16 bases separated the two germline ends. CDR3 protein: CACDTLLPSRADKLIF. CDR3 bases: TGTGCCTGTGACACCTTACTACCCTCAAGGGCCGATAAACTCATCTTT.

A note on this clone: TCRdb pairs this DNA with a much larger clone's protein that differs at residue 12, likely a read error; the protein shown was translated from the DNA. V is TRDV2 and J is TRDJ1; the match to TRDD3 covers 13 bases. Germline V lookup: CDR1 GEAIGNYY, CDR2 EKD. V lost 0 bases, J lost 0 bases, and 12 bases stayed unmatched. This CDR3 comprises 20 residues. The CDR3: CACDTVLGDTRGKYTDKLIF. CDR3 bases: TGTGCCTGTGACACCGTACTGGGGGATACGCGGGGGAAGTACACCGATAAACTCATCTTT.

In this sample, this clone is large. This same CDR3 is encoded by further DNA sequences in the sample. V and J are TRDV2 and TRDJ3; 8 nucleotides match TRDD3. Germline loops: CDR1 GEAIGNYY, CDR2 EKD. The CDR3 contains 19 residues. Trimming at V came to 3 bases and at J to 0 bases, leaving 9 bases not matched to a gene. CDR3 region: CACDGTGGYSSWDTRQMFF. The CDR3 coding sequence is TGTGCCTGTGACGGAACTGGGGGCTATAGCTCCTGGGACACCCGACAGATGTTTTTC.

This clone has only a few counts. The protein given by TCRdb reflects a much larger clone and differs at residue 7 from this DNA's translation, likely from a read error; the protein shown is the DNA's translation. The V call is TRDV2, the J call TRDJ1, with D perhaps TRDD3 (8 bases). This CDR3 is 22 amino acids long. The V gene's germline CDR1 is GEAIGNYY and CDR2 EKD. V was trimmed by 0 bases and J by 0 bases, leaving 31 bases between them. The CDR3 loop reads CACDTLRSRTGGSYPYTDKLIF. The CDR3 DNA is TGTGCCTGTGACACCTTGCGCTCACGTACTGGGGGTTCCTACCCGTACACCGATAAACTCATCTTT.

The rearrangement joins TRDV2 to TRDJ1; 9 nucleotides align to TRDD3. The CDR3 has 20 residues. Germline assignment: CDR1 GEAIGNYY and CDR2 EKD. Trimming cost V 0 bases and J 0 bases; bases outside gene matches: 16. CDR3 coding DNA: TGTGCCTGTGACACCCTTGGAGGCTCTGGGGGATTCACGTACACCGATAAACTCATCTTT. Protein product: CACDTLGGSGGFTYTDKLIF.

Note on this clone: TCRdb shows a much larger clone's protein in place of this DNA's translation, and the two differ at residue 6, likely through a read error; the protein shown is translated from the DNA. The V gene is TRDV2, the J gene TRDJ1; D unclear. Germline CDR1 reads GEAIGNYY; CDR2 reads EKD. This CDR3 contains 16 residues. The V gene lost 3 bases and the J gene lost 0 bases, with 16 bases spanning the gap. DNA for the CDR3: TGTGCCTGTGACCTCATACCCGGCTCGAACACCGATAAACTCATCTTT. This translates into CACDLIPGSNTDKLIF.

This clone showed up just a few times. A far larger clone is just one base off, so this is likely a read error. This specimen includes other DNA sequences encoding the same CDR3. The genes are TRDV2 and TRDJ1; maybe TRDD3 (6 bases). CDR1 and CDR2 from the germline V gene are GEAIGNYY and EKD. V gave up 3 bases and J gave up 2 bases, with 27 bases separating them. The CDR3 sequence is 19 residues long. The CDR3 sequence is CACDPLARDMPSVTDKLIF. The CDR3 nucleotides are TGTGCCTGTGACCCCCTCGCCCGGGATATGCCCTCGGTGACCGATAAACTCATCTTT.

As concerns this clone: The protein given by TCRdb reflects a much larger clone and differs at residue 15 from this DNA's translation, likely from a read error; the protein shown is the DNA's translation. Other nucleotide sequences in the sample specify the same CDR3. The chain uses TRDV2 and TRDJ1, with 10 bases identical to TRDD3. The CDR3 is 18 amino acids. In germline, CDR1 is GEAIGNYY, CDR2 EKD. The CDR3 protein is CACDHVLGDPGGTDRLIF. CDR3 in DNA: TGTGCCTGTGATCACGTACTGGGGGATCCCGGGGGCACCGATAGACTCATCTTT.

The chain employs TRDV2 and TRDJ1; 7 bases line up with TRDD3. V shed 3 bases, J shed 0 bases, and the junction held 18 bases outside the gene matches. The CDR3 contains 19 residues. Germline V gene data show CDR1 as GEAIGNYY and CDR2 as EKD. The chain's CDR3 is CACDGVLGSTGDHTDKLIF. The CDR3, as DNA: TGTGCCTGTGACGGTGTGCTCGGCTCTACTGGGGACCACACCGATAAACTCATCTTT.

In this sample, this clone turned up a few times. A read error likely explains this, since a far larger clone differs by one base. The sample has other DNA sequences that encode this CDR3 too. The V call is TRDV2, the J call TRDJ2, with 8 bases identical to TRDD3. This CDR3 has 17 residues. Germline values: CDR1 GEAIGNYY, CDR2 EKD. CDR3 bases: TGTGCCTGTGACCTCGTACTGGGGGGAGCTTTGACCGCACAACTCTTCTTT. Protein product: CACDLVLGGALTAQLFF.

Points on this clone: Translating this DNA gives a protein that differs at residue 17 from the TCRdb one, which belongs to a much larger clone; a read error is likely, and the protein shown is this translation. The genes are TRDV2 and TRDJ1, with D tentatively TRDD3 (5 bases). CDR1 and CDR2 (germline): GEAIGNYY, EKD. This CDR3 is 18 amino acids long. For the CDR3, the DNA is TGTGCCTGTGACACTGCCAGCATTGGGGTGGGGTCCACCGATAAACTCACCTTT. Translation: CACDTASIGVGSTDKLTF.

This clone was counted between two and nine times. V and J are TRDV2 and TRDJ1, with 12 bases lining up with TRDD3. Looked up from germline, CDR1 is GEAIGNYY and CDR2 is EKD. CDR3 length: 19 amino acids. V lost 0 bases, J lost 3 bases, and 13 bases stayed unmatched. The CDR3 DNA follows: TGTGCCTGTGACACCGTCTTCACCCTGGGGGATACGGAGGCCGATAAACTCATCTTT. Protein sequence: CACDTVFTLGDTEADKLIF.